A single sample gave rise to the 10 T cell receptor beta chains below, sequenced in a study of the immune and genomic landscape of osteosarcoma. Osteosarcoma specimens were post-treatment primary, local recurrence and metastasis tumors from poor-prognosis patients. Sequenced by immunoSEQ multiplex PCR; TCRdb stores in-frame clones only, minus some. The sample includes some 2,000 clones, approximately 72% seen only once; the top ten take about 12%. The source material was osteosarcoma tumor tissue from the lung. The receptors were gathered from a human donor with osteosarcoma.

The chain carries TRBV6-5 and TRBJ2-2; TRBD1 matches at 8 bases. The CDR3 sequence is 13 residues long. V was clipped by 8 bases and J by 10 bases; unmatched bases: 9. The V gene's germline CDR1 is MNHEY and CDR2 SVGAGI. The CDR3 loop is CASQRTGKEELFF. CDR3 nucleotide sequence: TGTGCCAGCCAACGGACAGGGAAGGAGGAGCTGTTTTTT.

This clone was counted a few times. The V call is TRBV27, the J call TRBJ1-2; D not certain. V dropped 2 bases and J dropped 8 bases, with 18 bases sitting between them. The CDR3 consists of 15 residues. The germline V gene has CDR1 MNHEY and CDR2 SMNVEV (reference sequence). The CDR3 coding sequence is TGTGCCAGCAGTTTAGTCGGCGGCAGGCTAAGGGGCTACACCTTC. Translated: CASSLVGGRLRGYTF.

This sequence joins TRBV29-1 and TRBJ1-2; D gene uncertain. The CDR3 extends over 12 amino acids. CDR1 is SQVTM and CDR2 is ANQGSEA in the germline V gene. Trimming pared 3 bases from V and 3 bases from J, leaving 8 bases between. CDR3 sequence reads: CSVDYGDYGYTF. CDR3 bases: TGCAGCGTTGATTACGGGGACTATGGCTACACCTTC.

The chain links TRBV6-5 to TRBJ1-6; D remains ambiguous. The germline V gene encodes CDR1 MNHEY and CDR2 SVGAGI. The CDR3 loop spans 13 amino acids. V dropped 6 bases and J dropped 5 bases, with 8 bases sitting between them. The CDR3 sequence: CASRGIDNSPLHF. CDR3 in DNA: TGTGCCAGCAGGGGAATAGATAATTCACCCCTCCACTTT.

CDR3 in amino acids: CASSLGDRRNGYTF. Here the CDR3 DNA reads TGTGCCAGCAGCCTCGGGGACAGGCGAAATGGCTACACCTTC. The V gene is TRBV4-2, the J gene TRBJ1-2, with 8 positions matching TRBD1. This CDR3 has 14 amino acids. After removal of 4 bases from V and 6 bases from J, the junction contained 7 bases not matched to a gene. Per germline, CDR1 LGHNA and CDR2 YNFKEQ.

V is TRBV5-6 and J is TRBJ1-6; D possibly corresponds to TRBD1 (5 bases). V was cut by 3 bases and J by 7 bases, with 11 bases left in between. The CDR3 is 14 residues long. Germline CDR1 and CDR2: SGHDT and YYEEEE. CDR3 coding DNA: TGTGCCAGCAGCTGGGGGGGGATGAATTCACCCCTCCACTTT. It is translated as CASSWGGMNSPLHF.

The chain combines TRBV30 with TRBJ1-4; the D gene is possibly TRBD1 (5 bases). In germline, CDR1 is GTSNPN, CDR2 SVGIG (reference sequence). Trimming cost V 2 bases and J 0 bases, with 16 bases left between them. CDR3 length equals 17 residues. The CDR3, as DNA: TGTGCCTGGAGTCAGGCGGTTGCGACAGCAACTAATGAAAAACTGTTTTTT. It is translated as CAWSQAVATATNEKLFF.

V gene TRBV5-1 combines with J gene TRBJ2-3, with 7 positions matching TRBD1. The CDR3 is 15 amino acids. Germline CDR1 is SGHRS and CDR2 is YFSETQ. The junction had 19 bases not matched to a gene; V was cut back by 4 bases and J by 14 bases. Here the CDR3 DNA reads TGCGCCAGCAGCCCGACCCCGGGACCAACAGGGGCGCGGTATTTT. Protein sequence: CASSPTPGPTGARYF.

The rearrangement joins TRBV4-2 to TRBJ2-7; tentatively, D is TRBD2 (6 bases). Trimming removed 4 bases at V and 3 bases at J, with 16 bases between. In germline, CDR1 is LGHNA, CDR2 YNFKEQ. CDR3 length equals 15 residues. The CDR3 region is CASSPSGTHIYEQYF. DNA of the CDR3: TGTGCCAGCAGCCCTTCGGGGACTCATATCTACGAGCAGTACTTC.

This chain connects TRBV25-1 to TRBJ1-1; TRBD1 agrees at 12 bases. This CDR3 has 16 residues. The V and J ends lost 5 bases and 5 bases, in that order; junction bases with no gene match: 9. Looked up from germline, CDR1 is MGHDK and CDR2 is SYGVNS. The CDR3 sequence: CASSSTGTGGSTEAFF. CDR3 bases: TGTGCCAGCAGTTCCACCGGGACAGGGGGCTCTACTGAAGCTTTCTTT.